The following is a T cell receptor (beta chain) sequence with its context. Its antigen is not known. The data originate from a study of graft-versus-host responses after intestinal transplantation. Study-level information: Transplants given to recipients were multivisceral, liver-intestinal, or isolated intestinal. Regarding the study as a whole: Early post-transplant HvG declines showed an association with peak circulating GvH clone levels.

Generated by immunoSEQ multiplex PCR, the TCRdb table keeps only in-frame clones and is missing some. Of roughly 77,000 clones listed, 80% to 90% were seen once; the top ten hold 2.5%. The material was unstimulated CD8+ T cells sorted from spleen or lymph node cells, obtained before intestinal transplant. The TCR comes from a human donor who received an intestinal transplant.

CDR3 in amino acids: CASSLKGDSQPQHF. CDR3 nucleotide sequence: TGTGCCAGCAGTTTGAAAGGGGATAGTCAGCCCCAGCATTTT. The V gene is TRBV28, the J gene TRBJ1-5, with D maybe TRBD1 (5 bases). Germline loops: CDR1 MDHEN, CDR2 SYDVKM. This CDR3 has 14 amino acids. Trimming removed 3 bases at V and 6 bases at J, with 12 bases between. The whole variable domain, remainder taken from reference TRBV28 and TRBJ1-5, is DVKVTQSSRYLVKRTGEKVFLECVQDMDHENMFWYRQDPGLGLRLIYFSYDVKMKEKGDIPEGYSVSREKKERFSLILESASTNQTSMYLCASSLKGDSQPQHFGDGTRLSIL.